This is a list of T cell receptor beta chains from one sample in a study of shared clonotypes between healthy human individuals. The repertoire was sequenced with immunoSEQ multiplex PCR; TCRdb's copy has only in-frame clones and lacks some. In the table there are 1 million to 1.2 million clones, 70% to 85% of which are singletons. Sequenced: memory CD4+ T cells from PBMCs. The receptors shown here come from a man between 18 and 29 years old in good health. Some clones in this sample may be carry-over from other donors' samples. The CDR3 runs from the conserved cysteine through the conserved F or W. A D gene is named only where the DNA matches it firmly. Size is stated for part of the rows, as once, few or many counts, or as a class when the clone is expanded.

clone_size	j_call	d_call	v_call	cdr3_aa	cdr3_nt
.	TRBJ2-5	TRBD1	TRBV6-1	CASSGTGQGDYVGETQYF	TGTGCCAGCAGTGGTACGGGACAGGGGGACTACGTAGGGGAGACCCAGTACTTC
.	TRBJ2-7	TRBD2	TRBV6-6	CASTIAGGSYEQYF	TGTGCCAGCACCATAGCGGGAGGCTCCTACGAGCAGTACTTC
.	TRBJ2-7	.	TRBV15	CATSRDRIGAYEQYF	TGTGCCACCAGCAGAGATCGGATAGGGGCCTACGAGCAGTACTTC
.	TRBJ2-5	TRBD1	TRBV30	CAWSRQGVETQYF	TGTGCCTGGAGTAGACAGGGGGTAGAGACCCAGTACTTC
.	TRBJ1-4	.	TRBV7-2	CASSPRTGTFNEKLFF	TGTGCCAGCAGCCCACGAACCGGGACGTTTAATGAAAAACTGTTTTTT
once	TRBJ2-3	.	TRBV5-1	CASSLSGTSTDTQYF	TGCGCCAGCAGCTTATCGGGGACTAGCACAGATACGCAGTATTTT
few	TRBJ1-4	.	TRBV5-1	CASSSGSTANEKLFF	TGCGCCAGCAGCTCAGGGTCTACTGCTAATGAAAAACTGTTTTTT
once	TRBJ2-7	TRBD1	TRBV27	CASRNRGLREQYF	TGTGCCAGCAGAAACAGGGGGCTGAGAGAGCAGTACTTC
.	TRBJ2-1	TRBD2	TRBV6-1	CASSPGLAGNNEQFF	TGTGCCAGCAGCCCGGGACTAGCGGGAAATAATGAGCAGTTCTTC
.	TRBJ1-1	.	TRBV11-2	CASSPEGFTEAFF	TGTGCCAGCAGCCCCGAAGGGTTCACTGAAGCTTTCTTT
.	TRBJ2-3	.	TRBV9	CASSPRRPDTQYF	TGTGCCAGCAGCCCCCGACGCCCAGATACGCAGTATTTT
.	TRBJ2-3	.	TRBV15	CATSYGYTDTQYF	TGTGCCACCAGCTACGGCTACACAGATACGCAGTATTTT
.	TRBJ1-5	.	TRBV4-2	CASSQGQDSNQPQHF	TGTGCCAGCAGCCAAGGACAAGATAGCAATCAGCCCCAGCATTTT
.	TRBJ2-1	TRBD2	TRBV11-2	CASRYGTSVNEQFF	TGTGCCAGCAGATACGGGACTAGTGTTAATGAGCAGTTCTTC
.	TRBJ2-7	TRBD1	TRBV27	CASSRDRGSSYEQYF	TGTGCCAGCAGCCGCGACAGGGGGAGCTCCTACGAGCAGTACTTC
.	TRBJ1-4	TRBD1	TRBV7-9	CASSLVEISTGGGEKLFF	TGTGCCAGCAGCTTAGTGGAAATTAGTACAGGGGGAGGAGAAAAACTGTTTTTT
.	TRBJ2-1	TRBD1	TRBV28	CASSMGWGQGRDEQFF	TGTGCCAGCAGTATGGGGTGGGGACAGGGAAGGGATGAGCAGTTCTTC
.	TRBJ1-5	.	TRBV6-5	CASSYAAGGQPQHF	TGTGCCAGCAGTTACGCGGCAGGCGGCCAGCCCCAGCATTTT
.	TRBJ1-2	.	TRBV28	CASVPPKGNYGYTF	TGTGCCAGCGTACCCCCTAAGGGCAACTATGGCTACACCTTC
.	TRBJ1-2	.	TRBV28	CASGRSSRYTF	TGTGCCAGCGGACGGTCCTCGCGCTACACCTTC
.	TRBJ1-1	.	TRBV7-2	CASRLDRNTEAFF	TGTGCCAGCAGACTCGACAGGAACACTGAAGCTTTCTTT
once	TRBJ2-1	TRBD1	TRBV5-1	CASGTNILQGNEQFF	TGCGCCAGCGGAACCAATATATTACAGGGGAATGAGCAGTTCTTC
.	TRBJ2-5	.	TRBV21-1	CASSKGPSENF	TGTGCCAGCAGCAAAGGGCCTAGCGAGAACTTC
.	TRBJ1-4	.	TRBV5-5	CASTLDRANEKLFF	TGTGCCAGCACCTTGGACAGAGCTAATGAAAAACTGTTTTTT
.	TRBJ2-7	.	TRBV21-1	CATFSMYRGAHSEQYF	TGTGCCACCTTTTCCATGTATCGGGGGGCGCATAGCGAGCAGTACTTC
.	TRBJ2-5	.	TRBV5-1	CASSLREETQYF	TGCGCCAGCAGCTTGCGGGAGGAGACCCAGTACTTC
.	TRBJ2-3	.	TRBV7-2	CASSLATLTRVDTQYF	TGTGCCAGCAGCTTAGCGACTCTGACTCGCGTCGATACGCAGTATTTT
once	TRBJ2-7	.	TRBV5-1	CASSYSATPGYEQYF	TGCGCCAGCAGCTACTCGGCGACGCCAGGATACGAGCAGTACTTC
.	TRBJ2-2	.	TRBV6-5	CASSYRGGTGELFF	TGTGCCAGCAGTTACAGGGGTGGGACCGGGGAGCTGTTTTTT
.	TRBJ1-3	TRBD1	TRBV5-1	CASSLPGDRGNTIYF	TGCGCCAGCAGTTTGCCCGGGGACAGGGGAAACACCATATATTTT
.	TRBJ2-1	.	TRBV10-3	CAISEGAGYNEQFF	TGTGCCATCAGTGAAGGAGCGGGCTACAATGAGCAGTTCTTC
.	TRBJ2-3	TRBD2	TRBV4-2	CASSPFGRGGSTDTQYF	TGTGCCAGCAGCCCGTTTGGGCGGGGGGGAAGCACAGATACGCAGTATTTT
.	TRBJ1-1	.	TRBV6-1	CATKKEGDTEAFF	TGTGCCACCAAAAAGGAGGGGGACACTGAAGCTTTCTTT
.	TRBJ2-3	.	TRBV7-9	CASSRRSGRTDTQYF	TGTGCCAGCAGCCGCAGGTCAGGGCGCACAGATACGCAGTATTTT
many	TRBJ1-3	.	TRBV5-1	CASSLGTPGLLMSGNTIYF	TGCGCCAGCAGCCTGGGGACCCCCGGGCTGCTAATGTCCGGAAACACCATATATTTT
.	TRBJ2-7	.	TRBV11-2	CASSLVGRTHNYEQYF	TGTGCCAGCAGCTTAGTAGGTCGGACACATAACTACGAGCAGTACTTC
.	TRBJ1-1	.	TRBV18	CASSPQGVTEAFF	TGTGCCAGCTCACCACAGGGTGTCACTGAAGCTTTCTTT
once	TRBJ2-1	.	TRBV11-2	CASSRPGSFLFF	TGTGCCAGCAGCCGTCCCGGTTCATTTCTGTTCTTC
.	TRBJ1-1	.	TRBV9	CASSVSISAEAFF	TGTGCCAGCAGCGTCAGCATTTCAGCGGAAGCTTTCTTT
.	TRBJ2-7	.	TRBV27	CASSGGIVGRYEQYF	TGTGCCAGCAGTGGGGGGATTGTAGGGCGGTACGAGCAGTACTTC
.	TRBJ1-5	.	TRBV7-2	CASSLDKARPGAQHF	TGTGCCAGCAGTCTAGACAAGGCCCGGCCGGGGGCCCAGCATTTT
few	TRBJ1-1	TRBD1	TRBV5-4	CASSQGQGVEAFF	TGTGCCAGCAGCCAAGGACAGGGCGTCGAAGCTTTCTTT
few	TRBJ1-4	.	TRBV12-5	CASGLGHGRTRNEKLFF	TGTGCTAGTGGTTTGGGTCATGGACGGACTCGTAATGAAAAACTGTTTTTT
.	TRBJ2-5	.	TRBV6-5	CASSYSLQQETQYF	TGTGCCAGCAGTTACTCCCTCCAACAAGAGACCCAGTACTTC
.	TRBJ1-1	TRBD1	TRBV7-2	CASSSRGTGREAFF	TGTGCCAGCAGCTCCCGGGGGACAGGGAGGGAAGCTTTCTTT
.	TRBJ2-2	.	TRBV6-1	CASLIADANTGELFF	TGTGCCAGCCTCATAGCGGACGCGAACACCGGGGAGCTGTTTTTT
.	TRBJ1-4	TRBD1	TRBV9	CASSVGDRGEKLFF	TGTGCCAGCAGCGTAGGGGACAGAGGCGAAAAACTGTTTTTT